These 21 T cell receptor beta chains originate from one sample sequenced in a study of metastatic and nonmetastatic thyroid tumors. All patients were treatment-naive before thyroid surgery. MiXCR re-clonotyped the PCR reads for TCRdb. The data contain over 9,500 clones, 27% of them singletons. The sample consisted of tumor tissue. Every receptor here comes from a female donor with papillary thyroid cancer or a benign thyroid nodule (not recorded which). Some clones in this sample may be carry-over from other donors' samples.

In this sample, this clone turned up a few times. J is TRBJ2-3 and V is TRBV6-1, with D unclear. The CDR3 runs 16 residues. Looked up from germline, CDR1 is MNHNS and CDR2 is SASEGT. V was shortened by 1 base and J by 1 base, with 12 bases between the two germline ends. The CDR3, as DNA: TGTGCCAGCAGTGAAGTGAGCGTGAGTGGCACAGATACGCAGTATTTT. Its protein is CASSEVSVSGTDTQYF.

This clone appeared many times. This chain uses TRBV19 with TRBJ1-2; tentatively, D is TRBD1 (6 bases). Trimming took off 3 bases at V and 7 bases at J, with 12 bases between the two ends. CDR3 length: 13 amino acids. Germline V gene lookup returns CDR1 LNHDA and CDR2 SQIVND (reference sequence). The CDR3 DNA is TGTGCCAGTAGTATGGCAGGGGTTGGTGGCTACACCTTC. It is translated as CASSMAGVGGYTF.

The chain recombines TRBV30 with TRBJ1-3; D is possibly TRBD1 (5 bases). CDR1 and CDR2 from the germline V gene are GTSNPN and SVGIG (reference sequence). This CDR3 spans 14 amino acids. V shed 0 bases and J shed 7 bases, with 13 bases lying between them. The CDR3 here is CAWSVGDFGNTIYF. As DNA, the CDR3 is TGTGCCTGGAGTGTGGGGGACTTCGGGAACACCATATATTTT.

With regard to this clone: As the CDR3 is not closed by the conserved phenylalanine or tryptophan, this likely results from a read error. The chain carries TRBV6-2 or TRBV6-3 and TRBJ2-7; D gene unclear. CDR3 size: 14 residues. From germline, CDR1 is MNHEY and CDR2 SVGEGT. The CDR3 reads CASSSPGGPYEQYI. As DNA, the CDR3 is TGTGCTAGCAGTTCCCCGGGCGGACCCTACGAGCAGTACATC.

The CDR3 protein is CASSPGQPTAKQYF. In nucleotides, the CDR3 is TGCGCCAGCAGCCCGGGACAGCCCACGGCGAAGCAGTACTTC. The J gene is TRBJ2-7, the V gene TRBV5-1, with 7 positions matching TRBD1. Germline V lookup: CDR1 SGHRS, CDR2 YFSETQ. V was pared by 4 bases and J by 8 bases, with 12 bases of the junction left unmatched. The CDR3 runs to 14 residues.

As regards this clone: Germline and junction disagree at one end, which may indicate a read error. This sequence joins TRBV18 and TRBJ2-7; D unresolved. Germline assignment: CDR1 KGHSH and CDR2 LQKENI. The CDR3 has 12 residues. Here the CDR3 reads CASSPSGYEHHF. The CDR3 coding sequence is TGTGCCAGCTCACCATCCGGGTACGAGCATCACTTC.

This clone has at least ten counts. The rearrangement joins TRBV2 to TRBJ2-5, with TRBD1 identical over 7 bases. Unmatched junction bases numbered 13, after V lost 7 bases and J lost 2 bases. The CDR3 is made up of 16 amino acids. Germline V gene sequence: CDR1 SNHLY, CDR2 FYNNEI. CDR3: CASMHFGTAGQETQYF. CDR3 in DNA: TGTGCCAGCATGCATTTCGGGACAGCCGGACAAGAGACCCAGTACTTC.

V is TRBV15 and J is TRBJ2-4; D not resolved. Trimming left V 0 bases short and J 5 bases short, with 5 bases between. Germline V gene sequence: CDR1 LNHNV, CDR2 YYDKDF (reference sequence). The CDR3 extends over 13 amino acids. The CDR3 nucleotides read TGTGCCACCAGCAGAGAACGGCAAAACATTCAGTACTTC. The encoded protein is CATSRERQNIQYF.

This clone was found many times. The missing conserved phenylalanine or tryptophan at the end of this CDR3 makes a read error likely. The gene calls are TRBV19 and TRBJ2-1, with 9 positions matching TRBD2. V dropped 5 bases and J dropped 2; count of bases not matched to a gene: 13. Germline values: CDR1 LNHDA, CDR2 SQIVND (reference sequence). The CDR3 contains 18 residues. CDR3 amino acids: CASSGISGRLSPYNEQFY. CDR3 DNA sequence: TGTGCCAGTAGTGGTATTAGCGGGAGACTTAGTCCCTACAATGAGCAGTTCTAC.

This chain uses TRBV28 with TRBJ1-2; 7 bases map to TRBD1. CDR3 length: 13 residues. V dropped 10 bases and J dropped 5; count of bases not matched to a gene: 10. In germline, CDR1 is MDHEN, CDR2 SYDVKM. The DNA for the CDR3 is TGTGCCAACAACCGGGACAGCAAATATGGCTACACCTTC. Its protein product is CANNRDSKYGYTF.

This clone was counted ten times or more. The V call is TRBV5-1, the J call TRBJ1-4; unclear D gene. This CDR3 region has 15 residues. Germline assignment: CDR1 SGHRS and CDR2 YFSETQ. V was shortened by 0 bases and J by 8 bases, with 14 bases between the two germline ends. In DNA, the CDR3 is TGCGCCAGCAGCTTGGGAAGTGCGAGAGGCGAAAAACTGTTTTTT. It specifies CASSLGSARGEKLFF.

This clone came up many times. The chain employs TRBV15 and TRBJ1-5; D unclear. Germline V gives CDR1 LNHNV, CDR2 YYDKDF (reference sequence). V lost 0 bases, J lost 5 bases, and 8 bases lay in between. This CDR3 has 14 residues. CDR3 loop: CATSRELGYQPQHF. The CDR3 DNA reads TGTGCCACCAGCAGAGAACTGGGATATCAGCCCCAGCATTTT.

This clone was recorded at least ten times. This chain links TRBV28 with TRBJ2-7; TRBD1 matches 7 bases. The CDR3 contains 13 residues. With 3 bases clipped from V and 6 bases from J, the junction kept 5 bases outside the gene matches. CDR1 MDHEN and CDR2 SYDVKM come from the germline V gene. The CDR3 DNA follows: TGTGCCAGCAGTTTCCCCGGGACAGCCGAGCAGTACTTC. Its protein is CASSFPGTAEQYF. The variable domain in full, completed from reference TRBV28 and TRBJ2-7, reads DVKVTQSSRYLVKRTGEKVFLECVQDMDHENMFWYRQDPGLGLRLIYFSYDVKMKEKGDIPEGYSVSREKKERFSLILESASTNQTSMYLCASSFPGTAEQYFGPGTRLTVT.

This rearrangement joins TRBV6-2 or TRBV6-3 to TRBJ2-7, with D unclear. Trimming shortened V by 7 bases and J by 2 bases, and 18 bases separated the two germline ends. CDR1 MNHEY and CDR2 SVGEGT come from the germline V gene. CDR3 length: 15 amino acids. CDR3 in DNA: TGTGCCAGCACCAAAATTCCGGATCAAGCCTACGAGCAGTACTTC. Translated: CASTKIPDQAYEQYF.

This clone showed up just a few times. The chain employs TRBV6-2 or TRBV6-3 and TRBJ2-7, with D perhaps TRBD1 or TRBD2 (7 bases each). V was pared by 8 bases and J by 6 bases, with 17 bases between. Germline V gives CDR1 MNHEY, CDR2 SVGEGT. The CDR3 consists of 13 residues. The CDR3 sequence: CASAQAGGGEQYF. In DNA, the CDR3 is TGTGCCAGCGCGCAGGCAGGGGGGGGCGAGCAGTACTTC.

The V gene is TRBV6-2 or TRBV6-3, the J gene TRBJ1-1; D not certain. This CDR3 is 12 amino acids long. V was clipped by 2 bases and J by 0 bases, with 1 base between them. CDR1 and CDR2 (germline): MNHEY, SVGEGT. Here the CDR3 reads CASSYLNTEAFF. The CDR3 region has the DNA TGTGCCAGCAGTTACCTGAACACTGAAGCTTTCTTT.

This clone was seen a few times. This rearrangement joins TRBV28 to TRBJ2-2; D might be TRBD2 (5 bases). This CDR3 is 13 amino acids long. Germline V gene data show CDR1 as MDHEN and CDR2 as SYDVKM. Trimming shortened V by 3 bases and J by 9 bases, and 11 bases separated the two germline ends. CDR3 region: CASSFRGSRELFF. The CDR3 coding sequence is TGTGCCAGCAGTTTCCGGGGATCCAGGGAGCTGTTTTTT.

The CDR3 coding sequence is TGTGCCAGCAGCCAAGATGTTGGCGCAGAAGAGACCCAGTACTTC. This gives the protein CASSQDVGAEETQYF. The J gene is TRBJ2-5, the V gene TRBV3-1; D gene uncertain. The V gene's germline CDR1 is LGHDT and CDR2 YNNKEL (reference sequence). Trimming pared 0 bases from V and 3 bases from J, leaving 11 bases between. CDR3 size: 15 residues.

This rearrangement joins TRBV5-8 to TRBJ1-5, with TRBD1 as a possible D gene (6 bases). The germline V gene encodes CDR1 SGHTS and CDR2 YDEGEE. Between the trimmed V and J ends, which lost 4 bases and 0 bases, there was a span of 11 bases. The CDR3 is 15 residues long. CDR3 residues: CASSAEGGSNQPQHF. As DNA, the CDR3 is TGTGCCAGCAGCGCCGAGGGGGGTAGCAATCAGCCCCAGCATTTT.

This clone was counted many times. The rearrangement uses TRBV27 and TRBJ2-6; 7 bases are a match to TRBD1. V gave up 7 bases and J gave up 0 bases; unmatched junction bases: 9. The CDR3 is made up of 17 amino acids. Germline V gives CDR1 MNHEY, CDR2 SMNVEV (reference sequence). This chain's CDR3 is CASTRGGGNSGANVLTF. The CDR3 DNA is TGTGCCAGCACAAGAGGGGGCGGTAACTCTGGGGCCAACGTCCTGACTTTC. Together with reference TRBV27 and TRBJ2-6, the CDR3 gives the full variable domain: EAQVTQNPRYLITVTGKKLTVTCSQNMNHEYMSWYRQDPGLGLRQIYYSMNVEVTDKGDVPEGYKVSRKEKRNFPLILESPSPNQTSLYFCASTRGGGNSGANVLTFGAGSRLTVL.

By proportion, this clone is medium-sized. V and J are TRBV2 and TRBJ1-2, with TRBD1 matching over 7 bases. CDR1 is SNHLY, CDR2 FYNNEI, per germline. The CDR3 totals 15 residues. J gave up 3 bases and V 6 bases, and 10 bases lay outside the gene matches. The CDR3 DNA reads as TGTGCCAGCAGACGCGATCAGGGGGTCGACTATGGCTACACCTTC. This encodes CASRRDQGVDYGYTF. The full variable domain, its missing parts supplied by reference TRBV2 and TRBJ1-2, is EPEVTQTPSHQVTQMGQEVILRCVPISNHLYFYWYRQILGQKVEFLVSFYNNEISEKSEIFDDQFSVERPDGSNFTLKIRSTKLEDSAMYFCASRRDQGVDYGYTFGSGTRLTVV.